Below, 7 T cell receptor beta chains from the same sample are listed, as sequenced in a study of blood T cell repertoires in COVID-19 (dated by TCRdb to the early 2020s). Receptor amplification or capture employed the immunoSEQ multiplex PCR assay. The immuneACCESS repertoire file appears here via TCRdb, limited to in-frame rearrangements. These files lack a portion of the clones; in checked studies, under half of the deficit traces to unresolved V genes, and the cause of the others is not known. The sample includes roughly 240,000 clones, with around four fifths observed a single time. The leading ten clones occupy 4.7% of the sample. Specimen: peripheral blood. The origin of the receptors is a woman in her seventies with acute or convalescent COVID-19.

This chain uses TRBV19 with TRBJ2-3; 9 bases match TRBD1. The CDR3 runs to 14 residues. The ends lost 4 bases at V and 8 bases at J; junction bases unmatched: 7. Germline CDR1 LNHDA, CDR2 SQIVND (reference sequence). The CDR3 sequence is CASSNGQGRFTQYF. Here the CDR3 DNA reads TGTGCCAGTAGTAACGGACAGGGGCGTTTTACGCAGTATTTT.

The sample holds many counts of this clone. The chain employs TRBV4-2 and TRBJ1-1, with 8 bases identical to TRBD1. Losses at the gene ends were 4 bases for V and 3 bases for J; bases not matched to a gene: 7. The CDR3 runs to 15 residues. Germline V gene lookup returns CDR1 LGHNA and CDR2 YNFKEQ. In DNA, the CDR3 is TGTGCCAGCAGCCCATCAGGGGGCGCGGACACTGAAGCTTTCTTT. Translating gives CASSPSGGADTEAFF.

Regarding this clone: This CDR3 is also generated by other DNA sequences in the sample. V is TRBV5-4 and J is TRBJ2-7, with 9 bases lining up with TRBD1. Trimming took 0 bases from V and 2 from J; bases not matched to a gene: 0. The germline CDR1 and CDR2 sequences are SGHNT and YYREEE (reference sequence). The CDR3 has 14 residues. CDR3 sequence: CASSLDRGPYEQYF. In DNA form, the CDR3 reads TGTGCCAGCAGCTTGGACAGGGGGCCCTACGAGCAGTACTTC.

In its sample, this clone was seen many times. The chain carries TRBV6-2 or TRBV6-3 and TRBJ2-7, with a weak D call TRBD1 (7 bases). The CDR3 length is 14 residues. V lost 5 bases and J lost 2, with 13 bases in between. Looked up from germline, CDR1 is MNHEY and CDR2 is SVGEGT. The CDR3 reads CASSLRRGAYEQYF. The DNA for the CDR3 is TGTGCCAGCAGTCTTCGCAGGGGGGCCTACGAGCAGTACTTC.

The chain has TRBV5-6 and TRBJ2-7, with 9 bases identical to TRBD1. The CDR3 is 13 residues long. The V and J ends lost 6 bases and 7 bases, in that order; junction bases with no gene match: 8. Germline assignment: CDR1 SGHDT and CDR2 YYEEEE. CDR3 sequence: CASTTTDRGEQYF. Here the CDR3 DNA reads TGTGCCAGCACCACTACCGACAGGGGGGAGCAGTACTTC.

In DNA form, the CDR3 reads TGTGCCAGCAGTTTGACCCGGGACAGCATCTATGGCTACACCTTC. Encoded protein: CASSLTRDSIYGYTF. The J gene is TRBJ1-2, the V gene TRBV6-6, with TRBD1 matching over 7 bases. Germline V gene lookup returns CDR1 MNHNY and CDR2 SVGAGI (reference sequence). The CDR3 runs to 15 residues. V trimming: 4 bases; J trimming: 4 bases; junction bases outside the gene matches: 9.

The genes are TRBV5-1 and TRBJ2-7; 10 positions match TRBD1. The CDR3 is made up of 15 amino acids. Per germline, CDR1 SGHRS and CDR2 YFSETQ. V lost 2 bases to trimming and J lost 3 bases; unmatched junction nucleotides: 5. CDR3 protein: CASSFGTGVGYEQYF. CDR3 sequence (DNA): TGCGCCAGCAGCTTTGGGACAGGGGTGGGCTACGAGCAGTACTTC. Variable domain in full (rest from reference TRBV5-1 and TRBJ2-7): KAGVTQTPRYLIKTRGQQVTLSCSPISGHRSVSWYQQTPGQGLQFLFEYFSETQRNKGNFPGRFSGRQFSNSRSEMNVSTLELGDSALYLCASSFGTGVGYEQYFGPGTRLTVT.